This is a list of T cell receptor beta chains from one sample in a study of blood T cell repertoires in COVID-19. Sequencing used immunoSEQ multiplex PCR; TCRdb keeps in-frame clones, though not all of them. The table shows tens of thousands of clones, with 70% to 90% occurring only once. The sample taken for sequencing was peripheral blood. The receptors here all came from a woman aged 55 to 70 with acute or convalescent COVID-19. CDR3s include the opening cysteine and the closing phenylalanine or tryptophan. A D gene is named only where the DNA matches it firmly. A row's size may be missing; if present it is once, few, many or a size class.

TRBV7-9	TRBJ1-2	-	-	TGTGCCAGCAGCTTAGGGGGGCAGCATTATGGCTACACCTTC	CASSLGGQHYGYTF
TRBV29-1	TRBJ2-1	TRBD2	few	TGCAGCGCTAGACTAGCGGGGTACAATGAGCAGTTCTTC	CSARLAGYNEQFF
TRBV9	TRBJ1-6	TRBD1	-	TGTGCCAGCAGCACGGGACAGGGGCATTCACCCCTCCACTTT	CASSTGQGHSPLHF
TRBV5-1	TRBJ1-3	-	-	TGCGCCAGCAGCCCAGTTGCTGTCTCCGGAAACACCATATATTTT	CASSPVAVSGNTIYF
TRBV5-1	TRBJ2-1	TRBD2	-	TGCGCCAGCAGCAAATGGGGGTTTAGCGGGAGCAATGAGCAGTTCTTC	CASSKWGFSGSNEQFF
TRBV19	TRBJ1-2	TRBD1	-	TGTGCCAGTAGTAGATCCGGGACAGGGATGGATGGCTACACCTTC	CASSRSGTGMDGYTF
TRBV5-1	TRBJ2-3	TRBD2	-	TGCGCCAGCAGAAAGTACCACGGGACTAATCAAGATACGCAGTATTTT	CASRKYHGTNQDTQYF
TRBV2	TRBJ2-7	TRBD2	-	TGTGCCAGCAAAGGGACTAGCGGGAGTCAACCCTACGAGCAGTACTTC	CASKGTSGSQPYEQYF
TRBV28	TRBJ2-7	TRBD1	-	TGTGCCAGCTATGGGGACAGGGCGTACGAGCAGTACTTC	CASYGDRAYEQYF
TRBV3-1/TRBV3-2	TRBJ1-4	TRBD1	-	TGTGCCAGCAGCCATACACCCGGGACAGGGAATGAAAAACTGTTTTTT	CASSHTPGTGNEKLFF
TRBV4-1	TRBJ2-1	-	few	TGCGCCAGCAGCCCACGGACAACGACCTACAATGAGCAGTTCTTC	CASSPRTTTYNEQFF
TRBV5-1	TRBJ2-2	-	-	TGCGCCAGCAGCTTGAGTACCGCAGGGCCGGCCACCGGGGAGCTGTTTTTT	CASSLSTAGPATGELFF